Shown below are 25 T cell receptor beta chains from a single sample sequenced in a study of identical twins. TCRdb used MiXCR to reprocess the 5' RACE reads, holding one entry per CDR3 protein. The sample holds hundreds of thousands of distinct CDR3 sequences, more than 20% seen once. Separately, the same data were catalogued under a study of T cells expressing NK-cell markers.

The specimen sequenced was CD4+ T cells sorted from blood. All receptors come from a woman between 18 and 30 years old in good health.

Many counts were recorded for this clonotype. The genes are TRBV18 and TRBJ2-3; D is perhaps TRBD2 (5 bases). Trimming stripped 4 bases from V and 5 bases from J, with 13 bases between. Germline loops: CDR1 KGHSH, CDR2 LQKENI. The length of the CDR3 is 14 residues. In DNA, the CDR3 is TGTGCCAGCTCACTGGCTAGCAAGGAAGATACGCAGTATTTT. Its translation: CASSLASKEDTQYF.

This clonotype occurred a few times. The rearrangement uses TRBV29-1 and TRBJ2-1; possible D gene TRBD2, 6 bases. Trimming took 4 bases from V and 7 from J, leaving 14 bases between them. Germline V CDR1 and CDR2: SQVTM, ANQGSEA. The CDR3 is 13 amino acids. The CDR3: CSVGSGLGNEQFF. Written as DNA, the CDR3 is TGCAGCGTTGGTTCGGGACTGGGAAATGAGCAGTTCTTC.

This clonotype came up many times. CDR3 sequence (DNA): TGCAGCGGAAAGGACGGCAATCAGCCCCAGCATTTT. Protein sequence: CSGKDGNQPQHF. V is TRBV29-1 and J is TRBJ1-5; D remains ambiguous. CDR3 length: 12 amino acids. Looked up from germline, CDR1 is SQVTM and CDR2 is ANQGSEA. Trimming took 7 bases from V and 2 from J, leaving 9 bases between them. The variable domain in full, completed from reference TRBV29-1 and TRBJ1-5, reads SAVISQKPSRDICQRGTSLTIQCQVDSQVTMMFWYRQQPGQSLTLIATANQGSEATYESGFVIDKFPISRPNLTFSTLTVSNMSPEDSSIYLCSGKDGNQPQHFGDGTRLSIL.

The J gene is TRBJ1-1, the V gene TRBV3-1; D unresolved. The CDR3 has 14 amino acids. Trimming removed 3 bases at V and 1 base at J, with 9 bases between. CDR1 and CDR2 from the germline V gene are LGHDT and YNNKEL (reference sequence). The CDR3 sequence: CASSQWTANTEAFF. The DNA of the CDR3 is TGTGCCAGCAGCCAGTGGACGGCGAACACTGAAGCTTTCTTT.

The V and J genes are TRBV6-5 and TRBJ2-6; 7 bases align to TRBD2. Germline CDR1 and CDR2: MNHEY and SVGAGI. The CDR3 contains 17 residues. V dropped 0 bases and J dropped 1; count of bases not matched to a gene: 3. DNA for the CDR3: TGTGCCAGCAGTTACTCGAGGCGGGGGTCTGGGGCCAACGTCCTGACTTTC. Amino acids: CASSYSRRGSGANVLTF.

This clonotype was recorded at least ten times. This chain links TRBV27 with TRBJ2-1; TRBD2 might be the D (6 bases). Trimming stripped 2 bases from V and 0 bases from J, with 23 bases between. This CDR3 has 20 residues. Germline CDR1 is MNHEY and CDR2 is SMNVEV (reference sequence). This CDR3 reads CASSLDWGVYAQRSYNEQFF. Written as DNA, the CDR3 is TGTGCCAGCAGTTTAGACTGGGGGGTGTACGCGCAGCGCTCCTACAATGAGCAGTTCTTC.

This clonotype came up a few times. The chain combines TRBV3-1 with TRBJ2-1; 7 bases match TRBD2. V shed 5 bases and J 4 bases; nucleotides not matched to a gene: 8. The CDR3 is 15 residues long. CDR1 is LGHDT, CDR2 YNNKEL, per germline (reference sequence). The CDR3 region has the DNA TGTGCCAGCAGCAGGGTGTTGGGGGGGTACAATGAGCAGTTCTTC. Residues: CASSRVLGGYNEQFF.

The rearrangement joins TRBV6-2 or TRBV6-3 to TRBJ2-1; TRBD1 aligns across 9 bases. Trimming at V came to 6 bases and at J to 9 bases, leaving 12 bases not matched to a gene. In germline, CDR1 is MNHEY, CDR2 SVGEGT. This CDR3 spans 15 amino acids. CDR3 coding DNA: TGTGCCAGCAGACGAGGCAACAGGGGGCATAGTGAGCAGTTCTTC. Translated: CASRRGNRGHSEQFF.

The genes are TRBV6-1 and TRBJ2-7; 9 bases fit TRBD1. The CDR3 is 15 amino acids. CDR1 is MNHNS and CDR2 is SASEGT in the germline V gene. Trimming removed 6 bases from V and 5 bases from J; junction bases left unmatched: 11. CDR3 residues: CASRSGGQGIDEQYF. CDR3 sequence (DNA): TGTGCCAGCAGGTCAGGCGGACAGGGGATTGACGAGCAGTACTTC.

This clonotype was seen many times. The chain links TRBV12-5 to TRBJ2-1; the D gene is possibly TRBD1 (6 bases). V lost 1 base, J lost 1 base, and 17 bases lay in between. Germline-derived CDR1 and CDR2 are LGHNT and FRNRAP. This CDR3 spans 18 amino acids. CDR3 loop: CASGLARSPDRSYNEQFF. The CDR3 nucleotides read TGTGCTAGTGGTTTGGCACGATCTCCGGACAGATCCTACAATGAGCAGTTCTTC.

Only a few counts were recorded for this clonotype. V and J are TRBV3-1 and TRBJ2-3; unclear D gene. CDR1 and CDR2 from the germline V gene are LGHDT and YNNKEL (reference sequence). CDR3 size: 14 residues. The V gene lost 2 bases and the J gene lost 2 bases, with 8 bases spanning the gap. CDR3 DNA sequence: TGTGCCAGCAGCCAATTTTCCAACACAGATACGCAGTATTTT. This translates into CASSQFSNTDTQYF.

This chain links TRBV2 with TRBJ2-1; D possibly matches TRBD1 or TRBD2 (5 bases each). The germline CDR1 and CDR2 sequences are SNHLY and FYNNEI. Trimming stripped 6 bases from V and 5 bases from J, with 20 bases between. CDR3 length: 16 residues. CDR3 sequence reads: CASSEPPGRLDNEQFF. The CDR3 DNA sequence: TGTGCCAGCAGCGAACCCCCGGGACGGCTGGACAATGAGCAGTTCTTC.

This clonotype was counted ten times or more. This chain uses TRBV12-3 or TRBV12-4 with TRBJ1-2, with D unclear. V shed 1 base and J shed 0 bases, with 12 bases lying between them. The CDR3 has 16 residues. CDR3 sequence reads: CASSLVGGRPNYGYTF. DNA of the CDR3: TGTGCCAGCAGTTTAGTAGGAGGCAGGCCTAACTATGGCTACACCTTC.

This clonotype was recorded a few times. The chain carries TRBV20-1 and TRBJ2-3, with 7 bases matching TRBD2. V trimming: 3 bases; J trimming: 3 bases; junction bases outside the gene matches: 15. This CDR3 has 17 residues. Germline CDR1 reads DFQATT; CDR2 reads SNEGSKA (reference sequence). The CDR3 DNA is TGCAGTGCTAGTTTGGGGTGGTCTAGCGGAACTACAGATACGCAGTATTTT. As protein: CSASLGWSSGTTDTQYF.

CDR3 region: CASTKSDNEQFF. As DNA, the CDR3 is TGTGCCAGCACCAAGAGCGATAATGAGCAGTTCTTC. The chain has TRBV7-9 and TRBJ2-1, with D uncertain. This CDR3 region has 12 residues. V lost 7 bases, J lost 7 bases, and 11 bases lay in between. Germline V gene data show CDR1 as SEHNR and CDR2 as FQNEAQ (reference sequence).

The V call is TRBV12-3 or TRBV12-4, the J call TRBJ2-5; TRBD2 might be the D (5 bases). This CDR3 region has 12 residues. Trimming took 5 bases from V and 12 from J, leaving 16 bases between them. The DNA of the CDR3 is TGTGCCAGCAGTCCCGACCTCGGGGTGGAGTACTTC. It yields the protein CASSPDLGVEYF.

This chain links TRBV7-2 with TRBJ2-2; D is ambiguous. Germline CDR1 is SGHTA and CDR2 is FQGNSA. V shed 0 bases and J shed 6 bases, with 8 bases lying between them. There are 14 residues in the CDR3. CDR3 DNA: TGTGCCAGCAGCTTAGCGGCCCCAGCCGGGGAGCTGTTTTTT. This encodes CASSLAAPAGELFF.

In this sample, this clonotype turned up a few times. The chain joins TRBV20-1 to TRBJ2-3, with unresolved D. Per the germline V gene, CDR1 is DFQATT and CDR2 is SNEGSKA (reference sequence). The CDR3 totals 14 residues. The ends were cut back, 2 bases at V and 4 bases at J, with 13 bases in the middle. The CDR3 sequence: CSARWPGMADTQYF. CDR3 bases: TGCAGTGCTAGATGGCCGGGTATGGCAGATACGCAGTATTTT.

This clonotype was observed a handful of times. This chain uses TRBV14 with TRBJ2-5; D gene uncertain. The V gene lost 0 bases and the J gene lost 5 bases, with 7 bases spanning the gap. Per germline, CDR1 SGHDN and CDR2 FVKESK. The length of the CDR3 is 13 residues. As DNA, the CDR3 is TGTGCCAGCAGCCAAGAGGTCGCCGAGACCCAGTACTTC. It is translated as CASSQEVAETQYF.

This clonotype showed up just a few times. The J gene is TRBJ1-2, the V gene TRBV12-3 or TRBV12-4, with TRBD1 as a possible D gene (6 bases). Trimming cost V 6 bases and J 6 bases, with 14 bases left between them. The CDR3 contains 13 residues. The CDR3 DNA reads TGTGCCAGCAGATTGGGGGGGGGGCATGGCTACACCTTC. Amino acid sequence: CASRLGGGHGYTF.

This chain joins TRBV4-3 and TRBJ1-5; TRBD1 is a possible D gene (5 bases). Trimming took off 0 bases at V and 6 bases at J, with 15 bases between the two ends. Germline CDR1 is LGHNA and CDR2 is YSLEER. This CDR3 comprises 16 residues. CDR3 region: CASSQDAGRTVQPQHF. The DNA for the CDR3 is TGCGCCAGCAGCCAAGATGCAGGGAGAACGGTTCAGCCCCAGCATTTT.

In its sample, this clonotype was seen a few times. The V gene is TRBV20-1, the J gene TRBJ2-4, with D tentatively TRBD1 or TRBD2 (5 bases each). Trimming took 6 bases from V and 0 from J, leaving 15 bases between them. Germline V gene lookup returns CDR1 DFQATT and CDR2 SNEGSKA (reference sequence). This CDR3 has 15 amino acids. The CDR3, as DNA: TGCAGTGCAGCGGACACCGACCTAGCCAAAAACATTCAGTACTTC. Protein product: CSAADTDLAKNIQYF.

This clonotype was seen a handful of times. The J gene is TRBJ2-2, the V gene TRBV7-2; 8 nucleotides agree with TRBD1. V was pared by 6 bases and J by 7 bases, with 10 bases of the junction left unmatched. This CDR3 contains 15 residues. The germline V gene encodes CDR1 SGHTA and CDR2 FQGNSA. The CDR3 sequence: CASRSRQGKNGELFF. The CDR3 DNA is TGTGCCAGCAGGTCTCGACAGGGGAAAAACGGGGAGCTGTTTTTT.

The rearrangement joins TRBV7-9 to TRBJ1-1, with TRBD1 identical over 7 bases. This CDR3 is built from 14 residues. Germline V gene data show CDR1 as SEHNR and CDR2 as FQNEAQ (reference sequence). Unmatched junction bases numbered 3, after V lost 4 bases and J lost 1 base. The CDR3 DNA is TGTGCCAGCAGCTGGGGACAGCCGAACACTGAAGCTTTCTTT. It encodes CASSWGQPNTEAFF.

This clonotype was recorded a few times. CDR3 coding DNA: TGTGCCAGCAGTCCTTGGACAGGCGGCAATCAGCCCCAGCATTTT. It yields the protein CASSPWTGGNQPQHF. V and J are TRBV6-1 and TRBJ1-5, with 7 bases that match TRBD1. The trim removed 5 bases at V and 2 bases at J, leaving 6 bases unmatched. This CDR3 is 15 amino acids long. In germline, CDR1 is MNHNS, CDR2 SASEGT.